This T cell receptor beta chain was sequenced in a study of Graves' ophthalmopathy and Graves' hyperthyroidism. The CDR3 loop spans 14 amino acids. V was pared by 4 bases and J by 0 bases, with 7 bases between. Ophthalmopathic donors had moderate-to-severe activity, CAS ≥3 and NOSPECS ≥4, with disease that had lasted under 3 months. Amplification targeted the TCR beta CDR3 regions, with RNA transcripts as the source material. HTBI primers were employed in first-round RT-PCR, then a second-round multiplex PCR followed. TCRdb re-called the multiplex PCR reads through MiXCR, storing one row per CDR3 protein. The sample includes under 200,000 distinct CDR3 sequences, about 40% of them seen just once. This clonotype was picked up many times.

The receptor was derived from a woman in her forties with Graves' ophthalmopathy. V and J are TRBV12-3 or TRBV12-4 and TRBJ1-5, with no clear D. The sequenced sample consisted of peripheral blood. The CDR3 reads CASSSTASNQPQHF. The CDR3 DNA follows: TGTGCCAGCAGTTCAACAGCTAGCAATCAGCCCCAGCATTTT.